The text below deals with one T cell receptor beta chain. Antigen unknown. Six replicates per PBMC sample, mostly from roughly 490 ng of genomic DNA. Sequencing used immunoSEQ multiplex PCR; TCRdb keeps in-frame clones, though not all of them. The sample records over 10,000 clones, 67% being singletons. This specimen comes from a study of neoadjuvant anti-PD-1 for oral cavity cancer. The CDR3 totals 13 residues. The germline gives CDR1 SEHNR, CDR2 FQNEAQ (reference sequence). Trimming cost V 1 base and J 6 bases, with 9 bases left between them. Study-wide points: Pretreatment Treg/Th17 ratio correlated inversely with post-treatment tumor clonality. Only a few patients per response group were TCR-analyzed; validation needed.

As to time point: after neoadjuvant nivolumab, at surgical resection. Patients had HPV-negative, locally advanced oral cavity squamous cell carcinoma. This TCR was sampled from a person aged 35-79 years with oral cavity squamous cell carcinoma. This chain joins TRBV7-9 and TRBJ1-1; no clear D gene. This specimen consisted of PBMCs, obtained after nivolumab (anti-PD-1) treatment. This chain's CDR3 is CASSLDLRPEAFF. CDR3 DNA sequence: TGTGCCAGCAGCTTAGACCTGCGGCCTGAAGCTTTCTTT.